These T cell receptor beta chains were read from a single sample in a study of cytomegalovirus exposure and HLA in healthy donors. Assay used: immunoSEQ multiplex PCR; TCRdb lists only in-frame clones, some missing. The specimen's table records roughly 80,000 clones. What was sequenced was PBMCs. The receptors come from a man aged 45 to 65 in good health and CMV-seronegative. CDR3s include the opening cysteine and the closing phenylalanine or tryptophan. A D gene is named only where the DNA matches it firmly.

>-|TRBV2|TRBJ1-6
CASSVRGSNSPLHF
TGTGCCAGCAGTGTACGGGGATCCAATTCACCCCTCCACTTT
>-|TRBV28|TRBJ2-2
CASRAGTQTGELFF
TGTGCCAGCAGGGCCGGGACACAAACCGGGGAGCTGTTTTTT
>TRBD2|TRBV6-1|TRBJ2-7
CASSPQSAGGLEQYF
TGTGCCAGCAGCCCGCAGTCAGCGGGGGGGCTCGAGCAGTACTTC
>TRBD2|TRBV7-9|TRBJ2-1
CASSLVAGGPTHEQFF
TGTGCCAGCAGCTTAGTAGCGGGGGGGCCGACCCATGAGCAGTTCTTC
>TRBD1|TRBV9|TRBJ1-1
CASSVTGAMNTEAFF
TGTGCCAGCAGCGTAACAGGGGCCATGAACACTGAAGCTTTCTTT
>TRBD2|TRBV5-1|TRBJ2-7
CASSLGPRGGTYEQYF
TGCGCCAGCAGCTTGGGTCCCCGGGGGGGTACCTACGAGCAGTACTTC
>-|TRBV4-3|TRBJ2-4
CASSQEDSGRDIQYF
TGCGCCAGCAGCCAAGAGGATAGCGGTAGGGACATTCAGTACTTC
>-|TRBV11-1|TRBJ2-2
CASSQVAGNTGELFF
TGTGCCAGCAGCCAAGTGGCAGGAAACACCGGGGAGCTGTTTTTT
>-|TRBV28|TRBJ2-5
CASKASAYFQETQYF
TGTGCCAGCAAGGCTAGCGCCTATTTCCAAGAGACCCAGTACTTC
>TRBD1|TRBV18|TRBJ1-1
CASSPPKGQGFDTEAFF
TGTGCCAGCTCACCACCCAAGGGACAGGGTTTTGACACTGAAGCTTTCTTT
>TRBD2|TRBV29-1|TRBJ2-5
CSVKGRGAGETQYF
TGCAGCGTTAAAGGGAGGGGAGCAGGGGAGACCCAGTACTTC
>TRBD1|TRBV7-8|TRBJ1-5
CASSPDRVNNQPQHF
TGTGCCAGCAGCCCAGACAGGGTAAATAATCAGCCCCAGCATTTT
>-|TRBV27|TRBJ1-1
CASSFGADTEAFF
TGTGCCAGCAGTTTCGGTGCCGACACTGAAGCTTTCTTT
>-|TRBV7-9|TRBJ2-6
CASSQEAGANVLTF
TGTGCCAGCAGCCAGGAGGCTGGGGCCAACGTCCTGACTTTC
>TRBD2|TRBV19|TRBJ2-2
CATEIGLAGGKDTGELFF
TGTGCCACCGAAATCGGACTAGCGGGGGGCAAGGACACCGGGGAGCTGTTTTTT
>TRBD2|TRBV10-3|TRBJ2-7
CAIRRTSGVGEQYF
TGTGCCATCAGGCGGACTAGCGGTGTAGGGGAGCAGTACTTC
>-|TRBV28|TRBJ1-2
CASKVREGHYGYTF
TGTGCCAGCAAAGTACGGGAAGGCCACTATGGCTACACCTTC
>TRBD1|TRBV5-8|TRBJ2-5
CASSLGGTGLKETQYF
TGTGCCAGCAGCTTGGGCGGGACAGGATTGAAAGAGACCCAGTACTTC
>TRBD1|TRBV5-1|TRBJ1-3
CASSLQGAPSGNTIYF
TGCGCCAGCAGCTTACAGGGGGCTCCCTCTGGAAACACCATATATTTT
>-|TRBV19|TRBJ1-5
CASTLGAAGTRPQHF
TGTGCCAGTACCCTGGGGGCGGCCGGCACCAGGCCCCAGCATTTT
>-|TRBV6-5|TRBJ2-5
CASSRQFRETQYF
TGTGCCAGCAGTAGACAGTTCCGGGAGACCCAGTACTTC
>TRBD1|TRBV2|TRBJ1-1
CASRRTGGMNTEAFF
TGTGCCAGCAGGAGGACAGGGGGAATGAACACTGAAGCTTTCTTT
>TRBD1|TRBV6-5|TRBJ1-2
CASRLLGQGNYGYTF
TGTGCCAGCAGGTTATTGGGACAGGGTAACTATGGCTACACCTTC
>-|TRBV5-4|TRBJ2-6
CASWGRSSGANVLTF
TGTGCCAGCTGGGGCCGGAGCTCTGGGGCCAACGTCCTGACTTTC
>TRBD2|TRBV11-2|TRBJ2-7
CASSLVTSGYEQYF
TGTGCCAGCAGCTTAGTAACTAGCGGATACGAGCAGTACTTC
>-|TRBV6-1|TRBJ2-7
CASSDMGGTTYEQYF
TGTGCCAGCAGTGATATGGGGGGTACTACCTACGAGCAGTACTTC
>TRBD1|TRBV7-9|TRBJ1-4
CASSLVGGAMREKLFF
TGTGCCAGCAGCTTAGTAGGGGGCGCGATGCGAGAAAAACTGTTTTTT
>TRBD2|TRBV6-1|TRBJ2-7
CASSGLAGRIISYEQYF
TGTGCCAGCAGTGGGCTAGCGGGTAGGATTATCTCCTACGAGCAGTACTTC
>-|TRBV4-1|TRBJ1-6
CASRYRSGETGDSPLHF
TGCGCCAGCAGATACAGGTCGGGCGAAACGGGTGATTCACCCCTCCACTTT
>TRBD2|TRBV28|TRBJ2-1
CASSPLRGVNNEQFF
TGTGCCAGCAGTCCCCTGCGGGGGGTTAACAATGAGCAGTTCTTC
>-|TRBV5-4|TRBJ1-2
CASSLFPFEASGYGYTF
TGTGCCAGCAGCTTGTTCCCCTTCGAGGCGAGCGGCTATGGCTACACCTTC
>-|TRBV27|TRBJ1-5
CASSLLGGAGSNQPQHF
TGTGCCAGCAGCCTTCTCGGGGGGGCCGGTAGCAATCAGCCCCAGCATTTT
>-|TRBV28|TRBJ1-4
CASSDPSQGSEKLFF
TGTGCCAGCAGCGACCCTTCTCAGGGTTCTGAAAAACTGTTTTTT
>TRBD1|TRBV11-2|TRBJ1-2
CASSFGTAYGYTF
TGTGCCAGCAGCTTCGGGACAGCCTATGGCTACACCTTC
>TRBD2|TRBV28|TRBJ2-7
CASRQASGEQYF
TGTGCCAGCAGACAAGCTAGCGGTGAGCAGTACTTC
>-|TRBV28|TRBJ1-1
CASRGSWGGNTEAFF
TGTGCCAGCAGGGGGAGTTGGGGGGGGAACACTGAAGCTTTCTTT
>-|TRBV7-2|TRBJ1-2
CASSPDNNYGYTF
TGTGCCAGCAGCCCCGACAATAACTATGGCTACACCTTC
>-|TRBV15|TRBJ2-7
CATSREGRGSQRYYEQYF
TGTGCCACCAGCAGAGAGGGAAGGGGGTCCCAACGATACTACGAGCAGTACTTC
>-|TRBV7-2|TRBJ2-7
CASSLVFFGTNEQYF
TGTGCCAGCAGCTTAGTTTTTTTTGGCACCAACGAGCAGTACTTC
>TRBD1|TRBV2|TRBJ1-1
CASSGQGNMNTEAFF
TGTGCCAGCAGCGGACAGGGTAATATGAACACTGAAGCTTTCTTT
>TRBD2|TRBV28|TRBJ2-1
CASTGGGVNNEQFF
TGTGCCAGCACGGGCGGGGGGGTGAACAATGAGCAGTTCTTC
>-|TRBV6-5|TRBJ1-5
CASSRQFNNQPQHF
TGTGCCAGCAGCCGACAGTTTAACAATCAGCCCCAGCATTTT
>-|TRBV7-2|TRBJ1-5
CASSLAGQGGQPQHF
TGTGCCAGCAGCTTAGCGGGACAAGGGGGTCAGCCCCAGCATTTT
>TRBD1|TRBV9|TRBJ1-1
CASSMQGGHDTEAFF
TGTGCCAGCAGCATGCAAGGGGGCCACGACACTGAAGCTTTCTTT
>-|TRBV29-1|TRBJ1-2
CSTMNRDRGYGYTF
TGCAGTACCATGAACAGGGATAGGGGATATGGCTACACCTTC
>TRBD1|TRBV29-1|TRBJ2-7
CSVGPGGAYEQYF
TGCAGCGTTGGGCCAGGGGGCGCCTACGAGCAGTACTTC
>TRBD2|TRBV7-9|TRBJ2-2
CASSDGLANTGELFF
TGTGCCAGCAGCGACGGACTAGCGAACACCGGGGAGCTGTTTTTT
>TRBD1|TRBV4-1|TRBJ1-3
CASSLRGREGRNTIYF
TGCGCCAGCAGCCTGAGGGGGCGCGAAGGAAGAAACACCATATATTTT
>TRBD1|TRBV14|TRBJ1-1
CASSQNDRGDTEAFF
TGTGCCAGCAGCCAAAACGACAGGGGCGACACTGAAGCTTTCTTT
>-|TRBV7-9|TRBJ1-4
CASSLPTNEKLFF
TGTGCCAGCAGCCTTCCAACTAATGAAAAACTGTTTTTT
>-|TRBV6-6|TRBJ1-4
CASSSYEGEKLFF
TGTGCCAGCAGCTCCTATGAGGGAGAAAAACTGTTTTTT
>-|TRBV30|TRBJ2-5
CAWRRIPVRETQYF
TGTGCCTGGAGACGCATTCCGGTACGAGAGACCCAGTACTTC
>-|TRBV4-1|TRBJ2-7
CASSQEVQGIRAYEQYF
TGCGCCAGCAGCCAAGAGGTGCAGGGGATTAGGGCCTACGAGCAGTACTTC
>TRBD1|TRBV10-3|TRBJ1-1
CAISQRDRPRTEAFF
TGTGCCATCAGCCAGAGGGACAGGCCCCGGACTGAAGCTTTCTTT
>-|TRBV7-9|TRBJ1-3
CASSLGPGNTIYF
TGTGCCAGCAGCTTAGGGCCGGGAAACACCATATATTTT
>-|TRBV21-1|TRBJ2-7
CASSKSNSAGVEQYF
TGTGCCAGCAGCAAATCTAACTCGGCGGGTGTCGAGCAGTACTTC
>-|TRBV11-2|TRBJ2-7
CASSLRTVSYEQYF
TGTGCCAGCAGCTTAAGGACAGTCTCCTACGAGCAGTACTTC
>TRBD1|TRBV9|TRBJ2-5
CASSVEAVQGAKGETQYF
TGTGCCAGCAGCGTAGAGGCAGTACAGGGGGCGAAAGGAGAGACCCAGTACTTC
>TRBD2|TRBV9|TRBJ2-3
CASSAVGTKVTDTQYF
TGTGCCAGCAGCGCAGTCGGGACTAAAGTCACAGATACGCAGTATTTT
>-|TRBV18|TRBJ2-5
CASSPQQETQYF
TGTGCCAGCTCACCCCAACAAGAGACCCAGTACTTC